This T cell receptor (beta chain) stems from a study of a mutant IDH1 vaccine in newly diagnosed glioma. Study information: Radiotherapy alone preceded vaccination by 4-6 weeks; alternatively, vaccination started with temozolomide cycles. At week 47 came visit V13, while visit V12 had come at week 35. Broader study findings: Whatever changes occurred in top peripheral T cell clonotypes seemed unrelated to pseudoprogression.

A note on this clone: Its target is not known.

This table comes from immunoSEQ multiplex PCR, and its TCRdb copy is limited to in-frame clones, with some not included. This sample carries fewer than 95,000 clones, roughly four fifths of them seen once, and the ten largest clones take more than 4.5%. As to time point: week 47, end of study. In every dose of vaccine, 300 ug of mutant IDH1 20-mer peptide was given alongside topical imiquimod. This CDR3 is built from 15 residues. Germline V CDR1 and CDR2: SGHRS, YFSETQ. With 2 bases removed from V and 6 bases from J, the gap between germline ends came to 14 bases. The gene calls are TRBV5-1 and TRBJ2-2, with D possibly called TRBD1 or TRBD2 (5 bases each). This clonotype was sampled from a man aged 35 to 55 with glioma. The sequenced sample was PBMCs, obtained from a glioma patient whose treatment included an IDH1 peptide vaccine. The CDR3 region has the DNA TGCGCCAGCAGCTTCGGGACGACGATATCCGGGGAGCTGTTTTTT. Translated, it gives CASSFGTTISGELFF.